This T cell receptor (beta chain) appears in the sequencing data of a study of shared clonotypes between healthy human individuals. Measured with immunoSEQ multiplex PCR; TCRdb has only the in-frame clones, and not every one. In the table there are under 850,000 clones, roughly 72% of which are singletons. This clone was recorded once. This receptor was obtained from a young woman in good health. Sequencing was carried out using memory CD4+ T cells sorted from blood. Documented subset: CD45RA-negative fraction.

CDR3 loop: CASSLRGAVQPQHF. The CDR3 nucleotides read TGTGCCAGCAGTTTACGGGGGGCAGTTCAGCCCCAGCATTTT. The chain combines TRBV27 with TRBJ1-5, with a possible D match to TRBD1 (6 bases). This CDR3 is built from 14 residues. The germline gives CDR1 MNHEY, CDR2 SMNVEV (reference sequence). Trimming shortened V by 2 bases and J by 6 bases, and 11 bases separated the two germline ends.